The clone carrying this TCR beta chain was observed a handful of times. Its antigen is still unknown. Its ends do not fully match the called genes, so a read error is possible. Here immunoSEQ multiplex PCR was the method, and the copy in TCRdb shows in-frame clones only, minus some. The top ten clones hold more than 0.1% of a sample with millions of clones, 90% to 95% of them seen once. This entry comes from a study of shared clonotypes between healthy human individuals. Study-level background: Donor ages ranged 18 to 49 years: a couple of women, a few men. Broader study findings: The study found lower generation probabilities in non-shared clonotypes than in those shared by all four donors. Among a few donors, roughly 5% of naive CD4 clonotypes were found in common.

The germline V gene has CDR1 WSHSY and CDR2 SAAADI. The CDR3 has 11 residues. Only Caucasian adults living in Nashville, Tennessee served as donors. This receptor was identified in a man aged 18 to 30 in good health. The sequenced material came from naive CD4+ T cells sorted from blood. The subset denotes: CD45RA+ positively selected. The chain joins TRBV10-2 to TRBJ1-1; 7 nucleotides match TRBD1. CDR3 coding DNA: TGCGCCAGCAGCTTGACAGGGTGGTTGGTCTTT. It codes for CASSLTGWLVF.